This T cell receptor (beta chain) was captured in a study of blood T cell repertoires in COVID-19. For the study at large: From the United States, Italy and Spain came samples of acute and convalescent COVID-19.

The CDR3 length is 18 residues. Trimming cost V 5 bases and J 6 bases; bases outside gene matches: 17. Germline CDR1 and CDR2: MNHNY and SVGAGI (reference sequence). Authors' data handling: Estimated nucleated cell counts came from reference gene primer amplification. Here immunoSEQ multiplex PCR was the method, and the copy in TCRdb shows in-frame clones only, minus some. The DNA was the basis for D and trimming; V, J and clone size are from that table. The sample lists tens of thousands of clones, around 86% seen once, with approximately 15% in the top ten. The sequenced sample consisted of peripheral blood. The receptor's source is a man in his 60s with active or convalescent COVID-19. The chain has TRBV6-6 and TRBJ1-5, with 9 nucleotides matching TRBD1. CDR3 sequence reads: CASSPSVGQGFTGQPQHF. The DNA of the CDR3 is TGTGCCAGCAGTCCATCTGTCGGACAGGGGTTTACGGGTCAGCCCCAGCATTTT.